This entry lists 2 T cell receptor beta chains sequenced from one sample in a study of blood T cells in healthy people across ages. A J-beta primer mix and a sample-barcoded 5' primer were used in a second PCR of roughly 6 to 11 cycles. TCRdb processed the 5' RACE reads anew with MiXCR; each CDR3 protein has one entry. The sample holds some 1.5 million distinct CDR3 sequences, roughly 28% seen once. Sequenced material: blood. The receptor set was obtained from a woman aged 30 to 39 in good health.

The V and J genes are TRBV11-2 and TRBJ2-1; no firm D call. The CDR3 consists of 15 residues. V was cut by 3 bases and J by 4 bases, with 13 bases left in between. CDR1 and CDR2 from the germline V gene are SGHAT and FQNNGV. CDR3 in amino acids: CASSFKGDGYNEQFF. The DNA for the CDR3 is TGTGCCAGCAGCTTCAAGGGTGACGGATACAATGAGCAGTTCTTC.

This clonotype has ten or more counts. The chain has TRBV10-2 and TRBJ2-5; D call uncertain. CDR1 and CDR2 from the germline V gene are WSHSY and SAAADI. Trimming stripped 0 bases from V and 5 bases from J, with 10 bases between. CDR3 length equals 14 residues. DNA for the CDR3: TGCGCCAGCAGTGAGTCGAATGAATGGGAGACCCAGTACTTC. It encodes CASSESNEWETQYF.